Given below is one TCR beta chain in context. This clonotype has a count of ten or more. This clone's antigen is unknown. There are no base qualities to consult, and no much larger clone falls within one base. The record originates from a study of T cells after yellow fever vaccination (dated by TCRdb to the late 2010s). Regarding the study in general: The SMART-Seq v4 Ultra Low Input RNA kit was used to prepare libraries from fractions with low cell numbers. To follow T-cell clones before and after primary and booster YFV17D yellow fever vaccination, bulk TCR alpha and beta repertoires were sequenced over time. Two healthy male donors, one aged 18 to 30 and one aged 30 to 40 years, made up the cohort. Bulk PBMC replicates and cell subsets were isolated from blood drawn at multiple timepoints before and after both primary and secondary immunization.

TCR cDNA was made using 5'RACE template switching, a step that added a universal primer site and unique molecular identifiers. cDNA synthesis was primed from both the TCR alpha and TCR beta constant segments. Library amplification involved two PCR steps, and the second step added sample barcodes and sequencing adapters. Libraries were sequenced on Illumina HiSeq 2500 (2x100 bp) or NovaSeq (2x150 bp). In the paper's pipeline: MIGEC handled demultiplexing of reads and collapsing into UMI consensus sequences, while MiXCR performed V(D)J alignment. Clonotypes responding to the vaccine were identified with edgeR on replicate PBMC samples, with the criteria of FDR below 0.01 and a log2 fold change above 5 up to day 15. Each bulk clonotype was labeled CD4 or CD8 based on which sequenced repertoire, CD4 or CD8, contained the clonotype at higher abundance. In TCRdb, the public reads were trimmed at Q25 with fastp and aligned with MiXCR, with productive beta chains retained. Duplicate CDR3 protein sequences are folded into a single record with the most common DNA and genes. The V and J calls reflect TCRdb's pipeline rather than the authors' work. The sample profile shows roughly 32,000 distinct CDR3 sequences; roughly 4.5% of them were found once. The ten largest clones take up 45% to 50% of the sample.

Taken from cysteine to phenylalanine, the CDR3 has 15 residues. Only the CDR3 portion is preserved as DNA: 45 bases, with reading frame beginning at the first base. Ends trimmed: V by 7 bases, J by 4 bases; bases unmatched to a gene: 8. CDR1 and CDR2 were assigned from the germline V gene (reference sequence) as LNHDA and SQIVND. Results the study describes overall, beyond this receptor: A small fraction of clonotypes appeared in both the CD4 and CD8 compartments, likely as a result of convergent recombination. Most clones expanded after primary vaccination were re-detected after the booster (96% of CD4 and approximately 88% of CD8), suggesting broad memory maintenance. The secondary T-cell response was found to be weaker but faster than the primary response, with a peak reached on day 5 rather than on day 15. Because only a couple of donors were included in the study, the extent to which the findings can be generalized is limited. Computational filtering was needed because FACS-sorted repertoires could contain abundant contaminating clonotypes from the bulk population.

Read against the paper, the sample's treatment or condition label means: live attenuated yellow fever vaccine strain. PBMCs were isolated from peripheral blood using a standard Ficoll-Paque protocol. Dynabeads CD4 and CD8 positive selection kits were used to isolate CD4 and CD8 T-cell fractions. TriZol was used to extract RNA from bulk PBMCs, CD4 and CD8 fractions, and dextramer-positive and dextramer-negative fractions. The material sequenced was CD8+ T cells sorted from PBMCs, taken 5 days after the yellow fever booster vaccination. This chain is built from TRBV19 and TRBJ2-1, with 9 bases in between that match TRBD2. The sequence was obtained from a man aged 25 to 40 who received the YFV17D yellow fever vaccine. CDR3 loop: CASTRTSEMYNEQFF. The sequenced DNA is TGTGCCAGTACCAGGACTAGCGAGATGTACAATGAGCAGTTCTTC.